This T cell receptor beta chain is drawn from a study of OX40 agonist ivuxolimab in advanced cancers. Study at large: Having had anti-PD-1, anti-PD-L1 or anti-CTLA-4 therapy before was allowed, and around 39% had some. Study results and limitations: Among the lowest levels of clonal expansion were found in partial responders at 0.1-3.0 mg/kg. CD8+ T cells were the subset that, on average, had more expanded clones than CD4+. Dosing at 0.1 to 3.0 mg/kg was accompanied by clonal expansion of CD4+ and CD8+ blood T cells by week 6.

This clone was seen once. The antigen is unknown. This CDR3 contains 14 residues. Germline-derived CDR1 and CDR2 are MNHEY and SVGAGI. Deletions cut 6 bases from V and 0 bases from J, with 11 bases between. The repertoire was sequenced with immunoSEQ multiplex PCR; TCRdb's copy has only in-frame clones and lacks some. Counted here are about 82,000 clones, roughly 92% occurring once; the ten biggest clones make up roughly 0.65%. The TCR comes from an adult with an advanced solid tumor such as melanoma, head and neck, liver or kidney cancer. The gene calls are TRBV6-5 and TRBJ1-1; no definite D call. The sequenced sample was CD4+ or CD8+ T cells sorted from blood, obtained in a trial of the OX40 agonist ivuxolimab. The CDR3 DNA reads TGTGCCAGCAGCGCCGGCAGATTGAACACTGAAGCTTTCTTT. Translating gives CASSAGRLNTEAFF.